This T cell receptor (beta chain) is from a study of blood T cell repertoires in COVID-19. The overall study: Acute and convalescent COVID-19 samples came from the United States, Italy and Spain. Nucleic acid was either cDNA or gDNA, and it came from T cells, B-cell-depleted T cells, or PBMCs.

V trimming: 3 bases; J trimming: 3 bases; junction bases outside the gene matches: 2. This CDR3 is 15 amino acids long. Germline V gene lookup returns CDR1 MNHEY and CDR2 SMNVEV (reference sequence). Authors' processing steps: Nucleated cell number was recorded as an estimate derived from reference gene primer amplification. Method: immunoSEQ multiplex PCR; TCRdb's copy keeps in-frame clones and lacks some. Clone size and V and J calls were adopted from that table, with D and trimming inferred from the DNA. The table has about 200,000 clones, about 84% seen once. Sequencing was done on a sample of peripheral blood. This receptor was identified in a woman aged 80 or over with acute or convalescent COVID-19. The rearrangement links TRBV27 to TRBJ2-2; 9 bases line up with TRBD1. The CDR3 sequence: CASSFGTGYTGELFF. CDR3 sequence (DNA): TGTGCCAGCAGTTTCGGGACAGGGTACACCGGGGAGCTGTTTTTT.